Detailed here is one T cell receptor (beta chain). Its antigen is still unknown. Repertoires were generated with immunoSEQ multiplex PCR, while TCRdb's copy carries only in-frame clones and drops some. This sample has 110,000 or so clones, with 89% found just once. This entry is derived from a study of T cell responses to AZD1222 COVID-19 vaccine. Germline loops: CDR1 MNHEY, CDR2 SVGAGI. The length of the CDR3 is 12 residues. V lost 6 bases to trimming and J lost 8 bases; unmatched junction nucleotides: 2. Regarding the study as a whole: The repertoires were collected only after the peak T cell response. Two AZD1222 administrations were followed by greater Spike-specific TCR breadth and depth. Close to half of all spike-specific TCRs reportedly target regions of the variants that are unmutated. Distributed over spike, vaccine-associated CD4 TCRs predominated at 160-218 and 743-854.

The material was peripheral blood, obtained 28 days after the second AZD1222 dose. This sequence originates from an adult who received the AZD1222 COVID-19 vaccine. This chain joins TRBV6-5 and TRBJ1-4; 8 bases line up with TRBD1. In nucleotides, the CDR3 is TGTGCCAGCAGACACAGGGGGGAAAAACTGTTTTTT. Amino acid sequence: CASRHRGEKLFF.